This TCR beta chain is drawn from a study of patients and donors after allogeneic stem cell transplantation. Each CDR3 protein is one row after TCRdb ran MiXCR on the RT-PCR reads. The table records approximately 150,000 distinct CDR3 sequences, approximately 28% of them present only once. Trimming took 4 bases from V and 0 from J, leaving 22 bases between them. This CDR3 region has 19 residues. Germline-derived CDR1 and CDR2 are SGHTA and FQGNSA. The sequence derives from a human donor who was either an allogeneic HSCT recipient or a stem cell or donor lymphocyte infusion donor (not recorded which). It is not recorded whose cells these are; they may come from a transplant donor. The chain employs TRBV7-2 and TRBJ2-1; maybe TRBD2 (6 bases). Sequencing was performed on blood, either unsorted or a sorted T cell fraction (not recorded which). In DNA, the CDR3 is TGTGCCAGCAGCTCACGGGACGCTAGCGTACCATCCTCCTACAATGAGCAGTTCTTC. Protein sequence: CASSSRDASVPSSYNEQFF.